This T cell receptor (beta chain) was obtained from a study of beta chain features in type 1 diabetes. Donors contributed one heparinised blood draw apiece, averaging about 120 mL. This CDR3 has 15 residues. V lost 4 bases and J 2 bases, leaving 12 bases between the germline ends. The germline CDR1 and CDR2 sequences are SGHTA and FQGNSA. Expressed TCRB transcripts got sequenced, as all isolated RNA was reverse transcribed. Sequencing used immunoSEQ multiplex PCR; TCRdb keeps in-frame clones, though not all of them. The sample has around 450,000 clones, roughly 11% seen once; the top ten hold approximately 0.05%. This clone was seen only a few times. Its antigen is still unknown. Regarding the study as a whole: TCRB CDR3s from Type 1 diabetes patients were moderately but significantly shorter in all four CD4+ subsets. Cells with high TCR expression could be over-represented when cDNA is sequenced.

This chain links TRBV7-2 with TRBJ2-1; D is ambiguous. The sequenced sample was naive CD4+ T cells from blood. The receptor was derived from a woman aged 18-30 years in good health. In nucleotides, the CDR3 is TGTGCCAGCAGCTCCCAACATAATACCTACAATGAGCAGTTCTTC. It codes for CASSSQHNTYNEQFF.